These T cell receptor beta chains were read from a single sample in a study of blood T cell repertoires in COVID-19. Sequenced by immunoSEQ multiplex PCR; TCRdb stores in-frame clones only, minus some. The data hold fewer than 650,000 clones, with 70% to 90% observed a single time. Sequenced sample: peripheral blood. These TCRs come from a woman in her fifties or sixties with COVID-19, enrolled during active disease. The CDR3 runs from the conserved cysteine through the conserved F or W. The order of the fields is V gene, D gene, clone size, J gene, CDR3 DNA, CDR3 protein. D genes are given only for firm matches. The size of a clone is reported for some rows only, either as once, few or many, or as a class for expanded clones.

TRBV6-2/TRBV6-3	-	-	TRBJ1-2	TGTGCCAGCAGTATGGGGGGGGCAAATAACTATGGCTACACCTTC	CASSMGGANNYGYTF
TRBV5-4	TRBD2	-	TRBJ2-1	TGTGCCAGCAGCTCGGGACTAGCGCACGACAATGAGCAGTTCTTC	CASSSGLAHDNEQFF
TRBV7-9	-	-	TRBJ2-1	TGTGCCAGCAGGATCCCGCGGGGATCCTACAATGAGCAGTTCTTC	CASRIPRGSYNEQFF
TRBV19	TRBD1	-	TRBJ1-3	TGTGCCAGTAGCTCCGGGACAGGGGTTGGAAACACCATATATTTT	CASSSGTGVGNTIYF
TRBV9	TRBD1	once	TRBJ2-7	TGTGCCAGCAGCGGATCGACAGGGCGAGACGAGCAGTACTTC	CASSGSTGRDEQYF
TRBV5-1	TRBD1	-	TRBJ1-2	TGCGCCAGCAGCAGCACAGGGGACGATAACTATGGCTACACCTTC	CASSSTGDDNYGYTF
TRBV7-8	-	-	TRBJ1-2	TGTGCCAGCAGCTTAGAGACAGGTGTGAACTATGGCTACACCTTC	CASSLETGVNYGYTF
TRBV2	TRBD1	-	TRBJ1-5	TGTGCCAGCAGAGCTCATACAGGGGGCCCGCATCAGCCCCAGCATTTT	CASRAHTGGPHQPQHF
TRBV6-1	-	-	TRBJ1-4	TGTGCCAGCAGTGTCCCCGGGAGGGCAACTAATGAAAAACTGTTTTTT	CASSVPGRATNEKLFF
TRBV3-1/TRBV3-2	TRBD1	once	TRBJ1-2	TGTGCCAGCAGCAATAGAATCGGACAGGGAGGCGGCTACACCTTC	CASSNRIGQGGGYTF
TRBV19	TRBD1	-	TRBJ2-3	TGTGCCAGTAGTATAGAACAGGGGTACACAGATACGCAGTATTTT	CASSIEQGYTDTQYF
TRBV21-1	-	-	TRBJ2-3	TGTGCCAGCAGCAAAGTCCGGGGGAGCCCAACAGATACGCAGTATTTT	CASSKVRGSPTDTQYF
TRBV3-1/TRBV3-2	-	-	TRBJ2-1	TGTGCCAGCAGCCAATCCCGGGACAATGAGCAGTTCTTC	CASSQSRDNEQFF
TRBV20-1	TRBD2	few	TRBJ2-1	TGCAGTGCTAGTGGCCCCGGGAGGGGCCGCTACAATGAGCAGTTCTTC	CSASGPGRGRYNEQFF
TRBV10-2	TRBD2	-	TRBJ2-3	TGCGCCAGCAGTGAGGGACTAGCGGGGGGGCCACCAGATACGCAGTATTTT	CASSEGLAGGPPDTQYF
TRBV30	-	-	TRBJ1-5	TGTGCCTGGAGTTCCTCCAGGGGTTATAGCAATCAGCCCCAGCATTTT	CAWSSSRGYSNQPQHF
TRBV30	TRBD1	once	TRBJ1-1	TGTGCCTGGAGTGTAAGTTACGGGACAGGGCACATGAACACTGAAGCTTTCTTT	CAWSVSYGTGHMNTEAFF
TRBV7-8	-	-	TRBJ1-1	TGTGCCAGCAGCTTAGGTCAGGGGATTGAAGCTTTCTTT	CASSLGQGIEAFF
TRBV3-1/TRBV3-2	-	once	TRBJ2-1	TGTGCCAGCAGCCCTCATAGAGACTACAATGAGCAGTTCTTC	CASSPHRDYNEQFF
TRBV24-1	-	-	TRBJ1-5	TGTGCCACCAGTGATTCAAGGCAGGGAAAGGGACAGCCCCAGCATTTT	CATSDSRQGKGQPQHF
TRBV5-1	-	-	TRBJ1-1	TGCGCCAGCAGCTTGACGTTGCGAAACTTGAACACTGAAGCTTTCTTT	CASSLTLRNLNTEAFF
TRBV6-1	TRBD1	-	TRBJ1-1	TGTGCCAGCAGTGACCGGGACAGTATGAACACTGAAGCTTTCTTT	CASSDRDSMNTEAFF
TRBV30	-	once	TRBJ1-1	TGTGCCTGGAGTTTCGCAGGGACAACCAACACTGAAGCTTTCTTT	CAWSFAGTTNTEAFF
TRBV6-5	TRBD2	-	TRBJ2-7	TGTGCCAGCAGTTCGCGAAGCGGGGGAAACTACGAGCAGTACTTC	CASSSRSGGNYEQYF
TRBV30	-	-	TRBJ1-3	TGTGCCTGGAGTGTATGGCGGCGGAACTCTGGAAACACCATATATTTT	CAWSVWRRNSGNTIYF
TRBV19	-	-	TRBJ2-7	TGTGCCAGTAGTACATACAGGACCCCCTACTACGAGCAGTACTTC	CASSTYRTPYYEQYF
TRBV5-1	TRBD1	once	TRBJ2-3	TGCGCCAGCAGCTTGGGGACAGGGGTAACAGATACGCAGTATTTT	CASSLGTGVTDTQYF
TRBV7-2	TRBD1	-	TRBJ2-3	TGTGCCAGCAGGGGACAGACAGGGGAGGAAGATACGCAGTATTTT	CASRGQTGEEDTQYF
TRBV6-1	-	once	TRBJ1-3	TGTGCCAGCAGTGGACCACAGGCCCTAAGCTCTGGAAACACCATATATTTT	CASSGPQALSSGNTIYF
TRBV6-5	-	-	TRBJ2-7	TGTGCCAGCAGTCCCGGACAGTCCAGAACCTACGAGCAGTACTTC	CASSPGQSRTYEQYF
TRBV28	TRBD1	-	TRBJ2-5	TGTGCCAGCAGTCTCATGAGGACAGGGCAAGAGACCCAGTACTTC	CASSLMRTGQETQYF
TRBV30	-	-	TRBJ2-2	TGTGCCTGGAGCCGCACAGGGACCGGGGAGCTGTTTTTT	CAWSRTGTGELFF
TRBV11-2	-	-	TRBJ2-2	TGTGCCAGCAGTCATGACACCGGGGAGCTGTTTTTT	CASSHDTGELFF
TRBV7-9	-	-	TRBJ1-1	TGTGCCAGCAGCTTAGGATCCTTACCAGGGGCCTCTGAAGCTTTCTTT	CASSLGSLPGASEAFF
TRBV19	TRBD1	few	TRBJ1-1	TGTGCCAGTAGGTCGACAGGGGGGGCTGAAGCTTTCTTT	CASRSTGGAEAFF
TRBV2	-	-	TRBJ2-1	TGTGCCAGCAGTCTAAACAGGGACAATGAGCAGTTCTTC	CASSLNRDNEQFF
TRBV19	-	few	TRBJ2-2	TGTGCCAGTAGTATAGACGACACCGGGGAGCTGTTTTTT	CASSIDDTGELFF
TRBV6-1	-	-	TRBJ1-2	TGTGCCAGCAGTGAAAGTTTAACGGGGGTTGATGCCCTCTATGGCTACACCTTC	CASSESLTGVDALYGYTF
TRBV3-1/TRBV3-2	TRBD2	-	TRBJ2-1	TGTGCCAGCAGCCAAGATGCGAGCGGGGGGGCGTTGGTGCCCAGTGAGCAGTTCTTC	CASSQDASGGALVPSEQFF
TRBV5-1	-	-	TRBJ2-3	TGCGCCAGCAGCTTGCCTAGCGAGGATACGCAGTATTTT	CASSLPSEDTQYF
TRBV28	-	-	TRBJ1-6	TGTGCCACCGCCCGTCGCCCTGAGTCACCCCTCCACTTT	CATARRPESPLHF
TRBV6-1	TRBD1	few	TRBJ2-7	TGTGCCAGCAGTGAACCCGGGACAGGGCGTTACGAGCAGTACTTC	CASSEPGTGRYEQYF
TRBV2	TRBD1	-	TRBJ1-1	TGTGCCAGCAGTGAGACAGGGGGATTCACTGAAGCTTTCTTT	CASSETGGFTEAFF
TRBV25-1	TRBD1	-	TRBJ1-2	TGTGCCAGCAGTCGATTAGACAGGGAAGATGGCTACACCTTC	CASSRLDREDGYTF
TRBV25-1	-	-	TRBJ1-5	TGTGCCAGCAGCCACGGGGGTTCAGGACAGCCCCAGCATTTT	CASSHGGSGQPQHF
TRBV11-2	TRBD1	once	TRBJ2-4	TGTGCCAGCAGCTTAAGGGGGACAGGGACCAACATTCAGTACTTC	CASSLRGTGTNIQYF
TRBV6-5	-	once	TRBJ1-6	TGTGCCAGCAGTTTTCAGGGTTATAATTCACCCCTCCACTTT	CASSFQGYNSPLHF
TRBV14	TRBD1	-	TRBJ1-2	TGTGCCAGCAGCCAACGGGGACAGAGAGGCTACACCTTC	CASSQRGQRGYTF
TRBV6-4	TRBD2	few	TRBJ2-7	TGTGCCAGCAGTGCCCCGGGACTAGCGGCCTACGAGCAGTACTTC	CASSAPGLAAYEQYF
TRBV24-1	TRBD1	-	TRBJ1-2	TGTGCCACCAGTGATTTGACAGGGGGCGCGTATGGCTACACCTTC	CATSDLTGGAYGYTF
TRBV15	-	-	TRBJ2-7	TGTGCCACCAGCAGAGGAGGTTTTGGTTCCTACGAGCAGTACTTC	CATSRGGFGSYEQYF
TRBV10-2	TRBD2	once	TRBJ2-1	TGCGCCAGCCGTCTAGCGGGGGGGCTCAATGAGCAGTTCTTC	CASRLAGGLNEQFF
TRBV13	-	-	TRBJ2-3	TGTGCCAGCAGCTTAGGCCGCGGGAGCACAGATACGCAGTATTTT	CASSLGRGSTDTQYF